This TCR beta chain was identified in a study of siplizumab effects on memory and regulatory T cells. Notes on the study in general: The diversity of naive T cells seemed greater than that of memory cells, and their alloresponse contribution seemed major.

Notes on this clone: Its cognate antigen is unknown.

Here immunoSEQ multiplex PCR was the method, and the copy in TCRdb shows in-frame clones only, minus some. The sample has about 26,000 clones, roughly 82% seen once. This CDR3 has 15 residues. Germline V gene sequence: CDR1 SGHRS, CDR2 YFSETQ. V shed 1 base and J shed 7 bases, with 15 bases lying between them. Across a few donor pairs, the naive, memory, effector memory and TEMRA subsets were sequenced without stimulation. Input material: memory CD4+ T cells sorted from blood. The clonotype was recovered from a human donor in good health. J is TRBJ2-1 and V is TRBV5-1; D might be TRBD1 (5 bases). This CDR3 is CASSLLGLETNEQFF. The DNA for the CDR3 is TGCGCCAGCAGCTTGCTGGGGCTGGAAACTAATGAGCAGTTCTTC.